Shown below are 7 T cell receptor beta chains from a single sample sequenced in a study of control samples from healthy donors and cancer patients. Sequenced by immunoSEQ multiplex PCR; TCRdb stores in-frame clones only, minus some. In the table there are about 110,000 clones, more than 85% of which are singletons. Sequencing was done on a sample of blood. The receptor source for this set is a woman aged 50 to 60 in good health.

The chain carries TRBV5-6 and TRBJ2-1; a weak D match, TRBD1 (5 bases). The CDR3 loop spans 13 amino acids. Germline V CDR1 and CDR2: SGHDT, YYEEEE. Deletions cut 2 bases from V and 4 bases from J, with 7 bases between. The CDR3, as DNA: TGTGCCAGCAGCTTCGCAGGGTACAATGAGCAGTTCTTC. It yields the protein CASSFAGYNEQFF.

This clone showed up just a few times. This rearrangement joins TRBV5-1 to TRBJ1-1, with 10 bases identical to TRBD1. The CDR3 length is 14 residues. The germline V gene has CDR1 SGHRS and CDR2 YFSETQ. V lost 4 bases to trimming and J lost 6 bases; unmatched junction nucleotides: 6. This CDR3 is CASSRGTGEAEAFF. The CDR3 DNA is TGCGCCAGCAGCCGAGGGACAGGGGAAGCTGAAGCTTTCTTT.

This chain links TRBV28 with TRBJ2-7; 9 bases are a match to TRBD2. Looked up from germline, CDR1 is MDHEN and CDR2 is SYDVKM. The V segment lost 8 bases and the J segment 3 bases; nucleotides outside the gene matches: 14. This CDR3 has 16 residues. CDR3 coding DNA: TGTGCCAGCCCCAGAGGAAGAAGCGGGAGGATCTACGAGCAGTACGTC. Its translation: CASPRGRSGRIYEQYV.

This clone is a singleton in its sample. This chain joins TRBV5-4 and TRBJ2-2, with D maybe TRBD1 (5 bases). This CDR3 is 14 amino acids long. The ends were cut back, 4 bases at V and 7 bases at J, with 14 bases in the middle. Germline V gene sequence: CDR1 SGHNT, CDR2 YYREEE (reference sequence). CDR3 protein: CASSRRERDGELFF. The CDR3 DNA is TGTGCCAGCAGCCGCAGGGAAAGGGACGGGGAGCTGTTTTTT. Full variable domain (rest looked up from reference TRBV5-4 and TRBJ2-2): ETGVTQSPTHLIKTRGQQVTLRCSSQSGHNTVSWYQQALGQGPQFIFQYYREEENGRGNFPPRFSGLQFPNYSSELNVNALELDDSALYLCASSRRERDGELFFGEGSRLTVL.

The rearrangement joins TRBV7-2 to TRBJ2-5; D ambiguous. The ends were cut back, 1 base at V and 5 bases at J, with 8 bases in the middle. Germline CDR1 is SGHTA and CDR2 is FQGNSA. The CDR3 sequence is 13 residues long. CDR3 bases: TGTGCCAGCAGCTTAGTTCTGACTGAGACCCAGTACTTC. Encoded protein: CASSLVLTETQYF.

The chain recombines TRBV6-1 with TRBJ2-7; TRBD1 agrees at 9 bases. The length of the CDR3 is 17 residues. Per germline, CDR1 MNHNS and CDR2 SASEGT. V lost 4 bases and J lost 3; bases outside the gene matches: 13. The CDR3 spells CASSASLSGTGFYEQYF. CDR3 coding DNA: TGTGCCAGCAGTGCCTCCCTATCCGGGACAGGGTTCTACGAGCAGTACTTC.

V gene TRBV7-8 combines with J gene TRBJ1-1; D not resolved. This CDR3 has 13 amino acids. V lost 8 bases, J lost 2 bases, and 12 bases lay in between. In germline, CDR1 is SGHVS, CDR2 FQNEAQ. The CDR3 DNA follows: TGTGCCAGCCGCTCGGGAACAAACACTGAAGCTTTCTTT. Its protein product is CASRSGTNTEAFF.